The TCR beta chain described here comes from a study of blood T cell repertoires in COVID-19. Profiling relied on immunoSEQ multiplex PCR, and the TCRdb table lists in-frame clones only, not all of them. The top ten clones hold over 0.75% of a sample with 200,000 to 250,000 clones, 80% to 95% of them seen once. V lost 2 bases to trimming and J lost 9 bases; unmatched junction nucleotides: 13. CDR3 length equals 17 residues. Germline V gives CDR1 SGHTA, CDR2 FQGNSA. The genes are TRBV7-2 and TRBJ2-1; 10 bases match TRBD2. The sequence came from a man between 60 and 75 years old with COVID-19, enrolled during active disease. The sequenced sample was peripheral blood. The CDR3 is CASSLTGGLALLSEQFF. The CDR3, as DNA: TGTGCCAGCAGCTTAACGGGGGGACTAGCGTTACTGAGTGAGCAGTTCTTC.